This T cell receptor (beta chain) was identified in a study of T cells in Graves' hyperthyroidism and ophthalmopathy. Study-wide background: Peripheral blood specimens were obtained at initial diagnosis, prior to any treatment.

The CDR3 runs 13 residues. CDR1 DFQATT and CDR2 SNEGSKA come from the germline V gene (reference sequence). V was clipped by 7 bases and J by 5 bases; unmatched bases: 8. Ten or more counts support this clonotype. Its antigen is unidentified. Regions amplified from RNA transcripts were the TCR beta CDR3 regions. The TCR CDR3 was amplified in a first-round RT-PCR using the HTBI primer set. TCRdb fed the multiplex PCR reads into MiXCR, producing one record per CDR3 protein. The sample holds approximately 350,000 distinct CDR3 sequences, roughly 15% seen once. General study results and limits: Ophthalmopathy stood apart from stable hyperthyroidism in a 13 V-J model.

The V gene is TRBV20-1, the J gene TRBJ1-1, with 9 bases aligning to TRBD1. Material for sequencing was blood. The TCR originated in a woman aged 55 to 70 with Graves' ophthalmopathy. The CDR3 DNA follows: TGCAGTGGGGGACAGGGCGAGGGGACTGAAGCTTTCTTT. Protein sequence: CSGGQGEGTEAFF.